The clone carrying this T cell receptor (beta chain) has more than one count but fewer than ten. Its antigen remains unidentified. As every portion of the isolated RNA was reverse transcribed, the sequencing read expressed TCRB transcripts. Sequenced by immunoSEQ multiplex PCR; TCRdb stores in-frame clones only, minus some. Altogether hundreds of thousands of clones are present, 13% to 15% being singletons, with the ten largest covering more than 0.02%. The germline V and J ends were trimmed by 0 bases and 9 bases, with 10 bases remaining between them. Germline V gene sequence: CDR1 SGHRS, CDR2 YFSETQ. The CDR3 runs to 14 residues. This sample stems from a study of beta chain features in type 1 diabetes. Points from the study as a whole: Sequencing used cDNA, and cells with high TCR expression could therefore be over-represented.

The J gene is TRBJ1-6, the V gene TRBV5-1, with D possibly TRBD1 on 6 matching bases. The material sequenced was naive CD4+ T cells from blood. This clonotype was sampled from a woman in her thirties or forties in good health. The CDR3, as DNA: TGCGCCAGCAGCTTGGAGCCAGGGGTTTCACCCCTCCACTTT. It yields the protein CASSLEPGVSPLHF.